The entry below describes one T cell receptor (beta chain). Its antigen remains unidentified. This record comes from a study of identical twins. Findings and caveats of the study: Insertions were fewer in abundant cord blood beta clonotypes, whereas memory repertoires showed none of this pattern. For out-of-frame alpha sequences shared by twins, low generation probability was in excess.

The CDR3 sequence is 18 residues long. V trimming: 4 bases; J trimming: 1 base; junction bases outside the gene matches: 7. From germline, CDR1 is SGHAT and CDR2 FQDESV (reference sequence). Each CDR3 protein gets one entry after TCRdb re-called the 5' RACE reads with MiXCR. This table holds approximately 230,000 distinct CDR3 sequences, 6.5% found once. This sample also appeared in a second study, on T cells expressing NK-cell markers. Per that paper: The contribution of dominant NKG2C+ clonotypes to CD8+ T cells in roughly six donors was roughly 1.0-7.5%.

The source is a woman aged 18-29 years in good health. Material for sequencing was CD8+ T cells sorted from blood. The chain carries TRBV11-1 and TRBJ2-6, with 10 bases matching TRBD2. CDR3 bases: TGTGCCAGCAGCTCATCTAGCGGGAGTACGTCTGGGGCCAACGTCCTGACTTTC. Its protein product is CASSSSSGSTSGANVLTF.